A single sample is the source of the 28 T cell receptor beta chains below, sequenced in a study of radiotherapy plus CTLA-4 blockade in lung cancer. The table came from immunoSEQ multiplex PCR; TCRdb's copy has only in-frame clones and leaves some out. The sample carries around 80,000 clones, roughly four fifths recorded once. The sequencing used peripheral blood, collected from a patient treated with radiotherapy plus ipilimumab. These receptor sequences come from a human donor with non-small cell lung cancer who had stable disease on radiotherapy plus ipilimumab.

This clone has only one observation. The chain is built from TRBV30 and TRBJ1-2; D perhaps matches TRBD1 (6 bases). With 0 bases removed from V and 4 bases from J, the gap between germline ends came to 9 bases. Germline CDR1 is GTSNPN and CDR2 is SVGIG (reference sequence). This CDR3 comprises 13 residues. This CDR3 is CAWSVQGSYGYTF. CDR3 DNA sequence: TGTGCCTGGAGTGTGCAGGGGAGCTATGGCTACACCTTC.

The genes are TRBV6-5 and TRBJ2-7, with 10 nucleotides matching TRBD2. CDR1 is MNHEY and CDR2 is SVGAGI in the germline V gene. This CDR3 spans 15 amino acids. J gave up 4 bases and V 7 bases, and 10 bases lay outside the gene matches. The CDR3 loop reads CASIPRTSGIYEQYF. In nucleotides, the CDR3 is TGTGCCAGCATACCCCGGACTAGCGGTATTTACGAGCAGTACTTC.

The chain is built from TRBV27 and TRBJ2-6; D is undetermined. CDR1 MNHEY and CDR2 SMNVEV come from the germline V gene (reference sequence). The CDR3 length is 16 residues. V lost 5 bases to trimming and J lost 2 bases, with 13 bases between them. CDR3 residues: CASSPEARAGANVLTF. The DNA for the CDR3 is TGTGCCAGCAGTCCCGAGGCAAGGGCTGGGGCCAACGTCCTGACTTTC.

The chain couples TRBV9 to TRBJ2-1; 12 bases fit TRBD2. Trimming removed 0 bases from V and 7 bases from J; junction bases left unmatched: 2. Germline assignment: CDR1 SGDLS and CDR2 YYNGEE. The CDR3 sequence is 15 residues long. The CDR3 bases are TGTGCCAGCAGCGTAGTACTAGCGGGAGGTAATGAGCAGTTCTTC. This codes for CASSVVLAGGNEQFF.

The chain links TRBV10-3 to TRBJ1-2, with TRBD1 identical over 9 bases. The CDR3 consists of 14 residues. CDR1 is ENHRY, CDR2 SYGVKD, per germline. The V and J ends lost 7 bases and 10 bases, in that order; junction bases with no gene match: 13. CDR3: CAIMQAGQGRDYTF. The CDR3 coding sequence is TGTGCCATCATGCAGGCGGGACAGGGAAGAGACTACACCTTC.

This sequence joins TRBV5-1 and TRBJ1-1, with D possibly matching TRBD1 (5 bases). There are 15 residues in the CDR3. The V end was cut by 2 bases, the J end by 0 bases, with 11 bases between. Germline CDR1 is SGHRS and CDR2 is YFSETQ. The CDR3 coding sequence is TGCGCCAGCAGCTTTCGGGGCCCCATGAACACTGAAGCTTTCTTT. Translation: CASSFRGPMNTEAFF.

The chain uses TRBV7-6 and TRBJ2-1; D is ambiguous. The germline V and J ends were trimmed by 5 bases and 8 bases, with 16 bases remaining between them. The CDR3 has 14 amino acids. Germline loops: CDR1 SGHVS, CDR2 FNYEAQ. CDR3 nucleotide sequence: TGTGCCAGCAGCCAAGAGTTTGGCGAACATGAGCAGTTCTTC. The encoded protein is CASSQEFGEHEQFF.

This sequence joins TRBV28 and TRBJ1-6; the D gene is possibly TRBD1 (5 bases). V lost 5 bases and J 7 bases, leaving 12 bases between the germline ends. The CDR3 is made up of 14 amino acids. Germline-derived CDR1 and CDR2 are MDHEN and SYDVKM. The CDR3: CASSTGPGNSPLHF. For the CDR3, the DNA is TGTGCCAGCAGTACGGGACCGGGGAATTCACCCCTCCACTTT.

This clone was recorded a few times. V and J are TRBV28 and TRBJ1-4; D unclear. This CDR3 region has 14 residues. The germline CDR1 and CDR2 sequences are MDHEN and SYDVKM. Trimming cost V 10 bases and J 8 bases, with 20 bases left between them. The CDR3 nucleotides read TGTGCCATCCAACTTACCGGGCCTCCGGAAAAACTGTTTTTT. It yields the protein CAIQLTGPPEKLFF.

The chain couples TRBV20-1 to TRBJ2-2; D unresolved. The CDR3 runs 11 residues. CDR1 and CDR2 from the germline V gene are DFQATT and SNEGSKA (reference sequence). Trimming removed 6 bases at V and 5 bases at J, with 7 bases between. The CDR3 DNA sequence: TGCAGTGCAGGACGGACCGGGGAGCTGTTTTTT. Amino acid sequence: CSAGRTGELFF.

The rearrangement joins TRBV2 to TRBJ1-2; TRBD1 agrees at 10 bases. The V and J ends lost 4 bases and 0 bases, in that order; junction bases with no gene match: 14. The CDR3 contains 19 residues. Germline-derived CDR1 and CDR2 are SNHLY and FYNNEI. CDR3 nucleotides: TGTGCCAGCAGTGGGGGTGCCCACCGGGACAGGGGATCTAACTATGGCTACACCTTC. It codes for CASSGGAHRDRGSNYGYTF.

J is TRBJ2-7 and V is TRBV11-2, with D hard to call. V dropped 2 bases and J dropped 5 bases, with 7 bases sitting between them. CDR1 and CDR2 (germline): SGHAT, FQNNGV. The CDR3 spans 12 residues. The DNA of the CDR3 is TGTGCCAGCAGCTTAAAGGGCCACGAGCAGTACTTC. This translates into CASSLKGHEQYF.

This clone was found a few times. The chain has TRBV11-2 and TRBJ2-7, with D possibly being TRBD1 (6 bases). The V end was cut by 5 bases, the J end by 5 bases, with 19 bases between. This CDR3 has 15 amino acids. CDR1 is SGHAT, CDR2 FQNNGV, per germline. The CDR3 nucleotides read TGTGCCAGCAGCAACTACAGGGCAACGGCCCACGAGCAGTACTTC. Translation: CASSNYRATAHEQYF.

V is TRBV29-1 and J is TRBJ2-1; 7 positions agree with TRBD1. Trimming at V came to 7 bases and at J to 6 bases, leaving 6 bases not matched to a gene. This CDR3 is built from 12 residues. Germline V gene lookup returns CDR1 SQVTM and CDR2 ANQGSEA. In DNA form, the CDR3 reads TGCAGCGGCGGAGACAGGGCCAATGAGCAGTTCTTC. The encoded protein is CSGGDRANEQFF.

The chain has TRBV9 and TRBJ2-5, with a possible D match to TRBD1 (6 bases). TRBJ2-7 explains the end of the DNA better; the J call may be wrong. CDR3 length: 15 amino acids. Germline V lookup: CDR1 SGDLS, CDR2 YYNGEE. CDR3 loop: CASSVTQGLASEQYF. For the CDR3, the DNA is TGTGCCAGCAGCGTCACACAGGGTTTGGCTTCCGAGCAGTACTTC.

This sequence joins TRBV7-8 and TRBJ1-5; D is possibly TRBD1 (6 bases). V was clipped by 4 bases and J by 1 base, with 11 bases between them. Germline CDR1 SGHVS, CDR2 FQNEAQ. The CDR3 has 15 amino acids. CDR3 DNA sequence: TGTGCCAGCAGCTCCCGGGACAAGAGCAATCAGCCCCAGCATTTT. Its translation is CASSSRDKSNQPQHF.

V usage is TRBV19 and J usage is TRBJ2-3; 9 nucleotides line up with TRBD2. With 6 bases clipped from V and 1 base from J, the junction kept 2 bases outside the gene matches. Germline CDR1 reads LNHDA; CDR2 reads SQIVND (reference sequence). This CDR3 has 14 amino acids. CDR3 sequence: CASRVAGGTDTQYF. The CDR3 DNA is TGTGCCAGTAGGGTAGCGGGGGGCACAGATACGCAGTATTTT.

This chain's CDR3 is CASSLVGRTFDSGNTIYF. CDR3 coding DNA: TGCGCCAGCAGCTTGGTAGGGCGGACATTTGACTCTGGAAACACCATATATTTT. The V call is TRBV5-1, the J call TRBJ1-3, with D tentatively TRBD1 (5 bases). V shed 0 bases and J shed 0 bases, with 16 bases lying between them. The CDR3 consists of 18 residues. Germline assignment: CDR1 SGHRS and CDR2 YFSETQ.

A note on this clone: Other DNA variants within this sample encode the same CDR3. The rearrangement joins TRBV5-1 to TRBJ1-1; D possibly corresponds to TRBD1 (6 bases). Germline V gene data show CDR1 as SGHRS and CDR2 as YFSETQ. V was clipped by 3 bases and J by 3 bases, with 12 bases between them. CDR3 length: 14 amino acids. CDR3 DNA sequence: TGCGCCAGCAGCTCCAGGGGAGGGTACACTGAAGCTTTCTTT. Protein: CASSSRGGYTEAFF.

The V gene is TRBV7-9, the J gene TRBJ1-2; tentatively, D is TRBD1 (6 bases). The CDR3 loop spans 15 amino acids. Germline CDR1 is SEHNR and CDR2 is FQNEAQ (reference sequence). The germline V and J ends were trimmed by 0 bases and 2 bases, with 10 bases remaining between them. The DNA for the CDR3 is TGTGCCAGCAGCTTAGCAGAGGGGGTAAACTATGGCTACACCTTC. Protein: CASSLAEGVNYGYTF.

The rearrangement links TRBV7-9 to TRBJ1-6, with D possibly being TRBD1 (5 bases). Trimming shortened V by 3 bases and J by 7 bases, and 10 bases separated the two germline ends. Germline assignment: CDR1 SEHNR and CDR2 FQNEAQ (reference sequence). This CDR3 spans 14 amino acids. The CDR3 DNA follows: TGTGCCAGCAGCTTGATAGGGACCAATTCACCCCTCCACTTT. This sequence encodes CASSLIGTNSPLHF.

The rearrangement joins TRBV5-5 to TRBJ2-6; D not resolved. Trimming took 4 bases from V and 4 from J, leaving 6 bases between them. Germline CDR1 and CDR2: SGHKS and YYEKEE (reference sequence). This CDR3 contains 13 residues. In DNA form, the CDR3 reads TGTGCCAGCAGCCTAGAAGGGGCCAACGTCCTGACTTTC. Its translation is CASSLEGANVLTF.

The chain is built from TRBV5-1 and TRBJ1-3; no firm D call. The CDR3 is made up of 16 amino acids. Deletions cut 0 bases from V and 0 bases from J, with 10 bases between. CDR1 is SGHRS and CDR2 is YFSETQ in the germline V gene. CDR3 sequence: CASSLAGTISGNTIYF. In nucleotides, the CDR3 is TGCGCCAGCAGCTTGGCCGGCACCATCTCTGGAAACACCATATATTTT.

The V gene is TRBV9, the J gene TRBJ1-2; the D is unclear. Germline V gene lookup returns CDR1 SGDLS and CDR2 YYNGEE. V was clipped by 0 bases and J by 8 bases, with 11 bases between them. This CDR3 has 13 residues. CDR3 DNA sequence: TGTGCCAGCAGCGTAGCTACGAGTTCGGGCTACACCTTC. As protein: CASSVATSSGYTF.

V gene TRBV7-9 combines with J gene TRBJ1-4, with D perhaps TRBD1 (5 bases). V lost 7 bases to trimming and J lost 7 bases, with 13 bases between them. The germline V gene has CDR1 SEHNR and CDR2 FQNEAQ (reference sequence). The CDR3 extends over 13 amino acids. CDR3 sequence: CASTPGPGEKLFF. CDR3 bases: TGTGCCAGCACCCCGGGGCCCGGTGAAAAACTGTTTTTT.

The chain combines TRBV27 with TRBJ2-5; TRBD1 is a possible D gene (6 bases). Trimming stripped 5 bases from V and 5 bases from J, with 15 bases between. Germline lookup yields CDR1 MNHEY and CDR2 SMNVEV (reference sequence). The CDR3 spans 14 residues. The CDR3 bases are TGTGCCAGCAGTGGAAGCAGGGGTGGCGAGACCCAGTACTTC. Translating it yields CASSGSRGGETQYF.

The chain carries TRBV30 and TRBJ1-4; D remains ambiguous. Per germline, CDR1 GTSNPN and CDR2 SVGIG (reference sequence). The V end lost 0 bases, the J end lost 8 bases, and 10 bases lay between the germline ends. CDR3 length: 13 residues. CDR3 in DNA: TGTGCCTGGAGTGTACTGCAGAGCGAAAAACTGTTTTTT. Amino acid sequence: CAWSVLQSEKLFF.

The gene calls are TRBV12-5 and TRBJ2-7, with 7 bases that match TRBD1. Trimming took 0 bases from V and 5 from J; bases not matched to a gene: 7. Per germline, CDR1 LGHNT and CDR2 FRNRAP. The CDR3 totals 15 residues. The CDR3 sequence: CASGLVGQGVDEQYF. CDR3 DNA: TGTGCTAGTGGTTTGGTTGGTCAGGGGGTCGACGAGCAGTACTTC.